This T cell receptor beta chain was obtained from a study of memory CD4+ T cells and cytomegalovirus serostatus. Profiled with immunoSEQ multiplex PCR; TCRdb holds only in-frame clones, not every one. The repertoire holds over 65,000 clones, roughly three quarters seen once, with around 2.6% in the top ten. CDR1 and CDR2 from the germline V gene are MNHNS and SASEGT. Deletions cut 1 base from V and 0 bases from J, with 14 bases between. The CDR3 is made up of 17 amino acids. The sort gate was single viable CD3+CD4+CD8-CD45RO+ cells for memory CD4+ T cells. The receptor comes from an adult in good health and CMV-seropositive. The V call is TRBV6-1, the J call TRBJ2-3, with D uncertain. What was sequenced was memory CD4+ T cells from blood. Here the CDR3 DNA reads TGTGCCAGCAGTGAAGGCCAGTCCCAAGTAAGCACAGATACGCAGTATTTT. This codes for CASSEGQSQVSTDTQYF.